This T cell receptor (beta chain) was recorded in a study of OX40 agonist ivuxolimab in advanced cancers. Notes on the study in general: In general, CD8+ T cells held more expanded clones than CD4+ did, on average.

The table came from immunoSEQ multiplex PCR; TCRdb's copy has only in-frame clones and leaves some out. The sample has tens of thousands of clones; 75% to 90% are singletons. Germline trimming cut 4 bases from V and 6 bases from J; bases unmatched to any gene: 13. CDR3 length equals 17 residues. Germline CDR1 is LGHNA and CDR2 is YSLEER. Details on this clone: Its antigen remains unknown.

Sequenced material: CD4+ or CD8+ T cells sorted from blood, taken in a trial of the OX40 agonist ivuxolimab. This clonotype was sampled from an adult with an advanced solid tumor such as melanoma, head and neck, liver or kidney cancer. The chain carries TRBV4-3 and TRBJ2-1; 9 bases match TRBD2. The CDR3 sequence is CASSLSLGAGGPNEQFF. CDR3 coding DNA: TGCGCCAGCAGCCTCAGTTTAGGAGCGGGGGGCCCCAATGAGCAGTTCTTC.